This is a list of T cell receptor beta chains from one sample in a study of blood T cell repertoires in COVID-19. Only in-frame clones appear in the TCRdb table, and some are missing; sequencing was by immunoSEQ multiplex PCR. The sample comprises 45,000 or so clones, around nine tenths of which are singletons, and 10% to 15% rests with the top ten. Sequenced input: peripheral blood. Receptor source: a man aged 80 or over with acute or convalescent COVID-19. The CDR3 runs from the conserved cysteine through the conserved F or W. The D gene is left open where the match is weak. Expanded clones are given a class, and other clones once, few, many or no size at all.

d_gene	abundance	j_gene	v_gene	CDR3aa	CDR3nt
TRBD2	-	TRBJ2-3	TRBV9	CASSVGASGGLTDTQYF	TGTGCCAGCAGCGTAGGGGCTAGCGGGGGCCTCACAGATACGCAGTATTTT
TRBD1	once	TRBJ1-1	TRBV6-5	CASSYRPDRGNTEAFF	TGTGCCAGCAGTTACCGACCCGACAGGGGGAACACTGAAGCTTTCTTT
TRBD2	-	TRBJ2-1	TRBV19	CASSSGGVREQFF	TGTGCCAGTAGTAGCGGGGGGGTGCGGGAGCAGTTCTTC
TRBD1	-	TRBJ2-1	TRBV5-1	CASSLGQGMNEQFF	TGCGCCAGCAGCTTGGGACAGGGGATGAATGAGCAGTTCTTC
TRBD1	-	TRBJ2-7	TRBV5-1	CASSFLGQGNEQYF	TGCGCCAGCAGCTTCCTGGGACAGGGTAACGAGCAGTACTTC
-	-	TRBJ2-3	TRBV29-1	CSAGGTDTQYF	TGCAGCGCAGGGGGCACAGATACGCAGTATTTT
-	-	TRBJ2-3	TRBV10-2	CASSELGLRTDTQYF	TGCGCCAGCAGTGAGTTGGGACTTCGCACAGATACGCAGTATTTT
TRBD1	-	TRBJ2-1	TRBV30	CASLRDRANEQFF	TGTGCCTCACTCCGGGACAGGGCCAATGAGCAGTTCTTC
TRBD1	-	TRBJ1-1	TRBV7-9	CASSSRQGMNTEAFF	TGTGCCAGCAGCTCCAGACAGGGAATGAACACTGAAGCTTTCTTT
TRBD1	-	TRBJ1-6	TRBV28	CASSPGGARPYNSPLHF	TGTGCCAGCAGTCCAGGGGGTGCACGGCCCTATAATTCACCCCTCCACTTT
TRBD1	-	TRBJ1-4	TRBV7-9	CASSLGTGSKKKLFF	TGTGCCAGCAGCTTAGGGACAGGGAGTAAGAAAAAACTGTTTTTT
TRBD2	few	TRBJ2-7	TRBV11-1	CASSSGGDYEQYF	TGTGCCAGCAGCTCCGGGGGGGACTACGAGCAGTACTTC
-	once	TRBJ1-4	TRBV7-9	CARKQAMNEKLFF	TGTGCCAGGAAACAGGCGATGAATGAAAAACTGTTTTTT
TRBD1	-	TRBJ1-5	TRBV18	CASSPLGQGIGNQPQHF	TGTGCCAGCTCACCATTGGGACAGGGTATTGGCAATCAGCCCCAGCATTTT
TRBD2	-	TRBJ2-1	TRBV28	CASSLSGGSYNEQFF	TGTGCCAGCAGCCTTAGCGGGGGGTCTTACAATGAGCAGTTCTTC
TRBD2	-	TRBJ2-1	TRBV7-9	CASSLTTSGFKGSYNEQFF	TGTGCCAGCAGCTTAACGACTAGCGGGTTTAAGGGCTCCTACAATGAGCAGTTCTTC
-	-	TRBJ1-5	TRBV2	CASSARETQPQHF	TGTGCCAGCAGTGCCCGGGAGACTCAGCCCCAGCATTTT
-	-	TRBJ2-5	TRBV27	CASSFVSGETQYF	TGTGCCAGCAGTTTTGTATCGGGGGAGACCCAGTACTTC
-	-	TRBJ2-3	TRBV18	CASSLSTILSTDTQYF	TGTGCCAGCTCACTGTCCACAATCTTGAGCACAGATACGCAGTATTTT
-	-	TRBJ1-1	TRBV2	CASTRRTATEAFF	TGTGCCAGCACCAGACGGACAGCCACTGAAGCTTTCTTT
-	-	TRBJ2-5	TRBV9	CASSVAGLVETQYF	TGTGCCAGCAGCGTAGCGGGATTAGTAGAGACCCAGTACTTC
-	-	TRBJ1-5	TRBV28	CASSPVTGRSNQPQHF	TGTGCCAGCAGCCCAGTTACAGGGCGGAGCAATCAGCCCCAGCATTTT
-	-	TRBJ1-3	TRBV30	CAWSPPWATLGNTIYF	TGTGCCTGGAGTCCTCCTTGGGCAACCTTAGGAAACACCATATATTTT
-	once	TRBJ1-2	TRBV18	CASSTGGTNYGYTF	TGTGCCAGCTCGACAGGCGGAACTAACTATGGCTACACCTTC
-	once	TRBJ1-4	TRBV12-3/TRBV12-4	CASRGGSGEKLFF	TGTGCCAGCAGGGGGGGATCAGGAGAAAAACTGTTTTTT
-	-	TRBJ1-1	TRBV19	CASSMAAGVNTEAFF	TGTGCCAGTAGTATGGCGGCAGGGGTGAACACTGAAGCTTTCTTT
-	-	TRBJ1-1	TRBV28	CASSLSTGNTEAFF	TGTGCCAGCAGTTTGAGTACCGGGAACACTGAAGCTTTCTTT
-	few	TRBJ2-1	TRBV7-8	CASSLLGGGDYNEQFF	TGTGCCAGCAGCCTGTTGGGGGGGGGCGATTACAATGAGCAGTTCTTC
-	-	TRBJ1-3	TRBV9	CASSVDGSSGNTIYF	TGTGCCAGCAGCGTAGACGGGTCCTCTGGAAACACCATATATTTT
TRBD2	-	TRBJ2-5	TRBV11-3	CASSRTSGGAETQYF	TGTGCCAGCAGCCGTACTAGCGGGGGGGCAGAGACCCAGTACTTC
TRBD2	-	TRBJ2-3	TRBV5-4	CASSPTSRDTQYF	TGTGCCAGCAGCCCGACTAGCAGAGATACGCAGTATTTT
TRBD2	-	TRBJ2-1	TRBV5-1	CASSLVAGGQHNEQFF	TGCGCCAGCAGCTTGGTGGCGGGGGGGCAACACAATGAGCAGTTCTTC
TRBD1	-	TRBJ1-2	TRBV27	CASSSQPRRTGGGYTF	TGTGCCAGCAGTTCCCAACCCCGAAGGACAGGAGGCGGCTACACCTTC
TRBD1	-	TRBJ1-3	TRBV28	CASSSTGTGLSGNTIYF	TGTGCCAGCAGCAGTACCGGGACAGGGCTCTCTGGAAACACCATATATTTT
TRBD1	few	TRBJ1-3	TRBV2	CASRPQGPGNTIYF	TGTGCCAGCAGACCACAGGGGCCTGGAAACACCATATATTTT
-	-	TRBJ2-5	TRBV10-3	CAISEGRQQETQYF	TGTGCCATCAGTGAAGGGAGGCAGCAAGAGACCCAGTACTTC
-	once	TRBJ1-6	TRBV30	CAWKGLRGAALVKNSPLHF	TGTGCCTGGAAGGGCTTGCGGGGGGCGGCTCTGGTGAAGAATTCACCCCTCCACTTT
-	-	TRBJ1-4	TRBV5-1	CASSLGSQGPSEKLFF	TGCGCCAGCAGCTTGGGGTCACAGGGTCCGAGTGAAAAACTGTTTTTT
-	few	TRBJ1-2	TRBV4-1	CASSPELDRPRGYTF	TGCGCCAGCAGCCCGGAACTCGACAGGCCTAGGGGCTACACCTTC
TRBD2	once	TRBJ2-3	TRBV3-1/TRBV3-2	CASSQDRVAGFTDTQYF	TGTGCCAGCAGCCAAGATCGGGTAGCGGGGTTCACAGATACGCAGTATTTT
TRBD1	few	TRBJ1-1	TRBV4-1	CASSQASRTGGVAFF	TGCGCCAGCAGCCAAGCCTCTCGGACAGGGGGCGTAGCTTTCTTT
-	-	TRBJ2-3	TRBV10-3	CAIKSLSADTQYF	TGTGCCATCAAGTCCCTGAGCGCAGATACGCAGTATTTT
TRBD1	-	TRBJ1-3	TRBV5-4	CASSQGARGNTIYF	TGTGCCAGCAGCCAGGGGGCGCGGGGAAACACCATATATTTT
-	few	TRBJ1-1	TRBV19	CASSIPLRGGAEAFF	TGTGCCAGTAGTATCCCCTTGCGGGGGGGGGCTGAAGCTTTCTTT
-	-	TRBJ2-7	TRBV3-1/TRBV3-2	CASSQGAIIEQYF	TGTGCCAGCAGCCAAGGGGCCATTATAGAGCAGTACTTC
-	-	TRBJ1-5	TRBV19	CASSPHRTSDQPQHF	TGTGCCAGTAGTCCTCACAGGACAAGCGATCAGCCCCAGCATTTT
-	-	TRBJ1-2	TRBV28	CASTGLNYGYTF	TGTGCCAGCACTGGCCTTAACTATGGCTACACCTTC
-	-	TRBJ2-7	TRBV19	CASSNQGRGHEQYF	TGTGCCAGTAGTAACCAGGGGAGAGGGCACGAGCAGTACTTC
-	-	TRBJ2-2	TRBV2	CASLEQPNTGELFF	TGTGCCAGCTTAGAACAGCCAAACACCGGGGAGCTGTTTTTT
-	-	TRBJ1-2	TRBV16	CASSAGLRGGYTF	TGTGCCAGCAGTGCAGGGCTCAGAGGAGGCTACACCTTC
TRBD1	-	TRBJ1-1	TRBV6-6	CATHRTGMNTEAFF	TGTGCCACCCATCGGACAGGGATGAACACTGAAGCTTTCTTT
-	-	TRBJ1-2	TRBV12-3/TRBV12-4	CASSLGAFYGYTF	TGTGCCAGCAGTTTGGGGGCGTTCTATGGCTACACCTTC
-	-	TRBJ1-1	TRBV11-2	CASSPWTENTEAFF	TGTGCCAGCAGCCCCTGGACAGAGAACACTGAAGCTTTCTTT
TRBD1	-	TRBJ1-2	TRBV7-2	CASNLRTGGDGYTF	TGTGCCAGCAACCTCAGAACAGGGGGCGACGGCTACACCTTC
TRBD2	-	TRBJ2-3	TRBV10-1	CASSEGLAGGTDTQYF	TGCGCCAGCAGTGAGGGACTAGCGGGGGGCACAGATACGCAGTATTTT
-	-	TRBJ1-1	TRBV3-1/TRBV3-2	CASSYRQTGTEAFF	TGTGCCAGCAGCTACAGACAGACCGGCACTGAAGCTTTCTTT
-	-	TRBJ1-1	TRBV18	CASSRGQNTEAFF	TGTGCCAGCTCACGGGGCCAAAACACTGAAGCTTTCTTT
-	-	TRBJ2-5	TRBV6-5	CASSYSSGGETQYF	TGTGCCAGCAGTTACTCGTCTGGAGGGGAGACCCAGTACTTC
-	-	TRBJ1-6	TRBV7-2	CASSPAEQGWSPLHF	TGTGCCAGCAGCCCTGCTGAACAGGGTTGGTCACCCCTCCACTTT
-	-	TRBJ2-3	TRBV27	CASSLYISTDTQYF	TGTGCCAGCAGTTTATACATCAGCACAGATACGCAGTATTTT